The rows below give T cell receptor beta chains drawn from one sample of a study of beta chain features in type 1 diabetes. TCRdb's table, derived via immunoSEQ multiplex PCR, lists solely in-frame clones and lacks some. The sample contains some 240,000 clones, roughly 17% of which appear only once. Sequencing was done on a sample of naive CD4+ T cells from blood. These receptors all stem from a man under 40 with type 1 diabetes. The CDR3 runs from the conserved cysteine through the conserved F or W. A D gene is named only where the DNA matches it firmly. Clone size is not always given. Where it is, it says once, few, many or a class for expanded clones.

>few|-|TRBV29-1|TRBJ2-3
CSVPGTYFYTDTQYF
TGCAGCGTCCCCGGGACATACTTTTACACAGATACGCAGTATTTT
>-|-|TRBV29-1|TRBJ1-2
CSVEGGIYGYTF
TGCAGCGTTGAAGGGGGTATCTATGGCTACACCTTC
>few|TRBD1|TRBV14|TRBJ2-1
CASSGGAGQGYNEQFF
TGTGCCAGCAGCGGCGGGGCGGGACAGGGCTACAATGAGCAGTTCTTC
>-|-|TRBV18|TRBJ2-1
CASSDRESYNEQFF
TGTGCCAGCTCGGACAGAGAGTCTTACAATGAGCAGTTCTTC
>-|-|TRBV9|TRBJ2-3
CASSVDKGTDTQYF
TGTGCCAGCAGCGTAGATAAGGGAACAGATACGCAGTATTTT
>-|-|TRBV7-2|TRBJ2-5
CASSLVLDGTQYF
TGTGCCAGCAGCTTAGTACTGGACGGGACCCAGTACTTC
>few|-|TRBV29-1|TRBJ2-3
CSAQIPTDTQYF
TGCAGCGCTCAGATCCCCACAGATACGCAGTATTTT
>few|-|TRBV7-3|TRBJ2-3
CASSLTIGGGTDTQYF
TGTGCCAGCAGCTTAACCATTGGAGGCGGCACAGATACGCAGTATTTT
>-|TRBD2|TRBV30|TRBJ2-2
CAWSTTSGRANTGELFF
TGTGCCTGGAGTACGACTAGCGGGAGGGCGAACACCGGGGAGCTGTTTTTT
>-|-|TRBV5-1|TRBJ1-2
CASSPNRNGYTF
TGCGCCAGCAGCCCGAACAGGAATGGCTACACCTTC
>-|-|TRBV28|TRBJ1-4
CASSSDEKLFF
TGTGCCAGCAGTTCGGATGAAAAACTGTTTTTT
>-|-|TRBV7-2|TRBJ2-1
CASSLNDYNEQFF
TGTGCCAGCAGCTTAAATGATTACAATGAGCAGTTCTTC
>few|-|TRBV9|TRBJ2-1
CASSKGGSYNEQFF
TGTGCCAGCAGCAAGGGGGGCTCCTACAATGAGCAGTTCTTC
>-|-|TRBV7-2|TRBJ2-3
CASSYQGGTDTQYF
TGTGCCAGCAGCTATCAGGGAGGCACAGATACGCAGTATTTT
>few|TRBD2|TRBV10-3|TRBJ2-1
CAIRQGREDIDEQFF
TGTGCCATCCGGCAGGGGCGGGAGGACATAGATGAGCAGTTCTTC
>-|TRBD1|TRBV28|TRBJ2-2
CATLDRAGTGELFF
TGTGCCACCTTGGACAGGGCAGGCACCGGGGAGCTGTTTTTT
>few|TRBD1|TRBV6-1|TRBJ1-2
CASSKGTGESGYTF
TGTGCCAGCAGCAAAGGGACAGGGGAGTCTGGCTACACCTTC
>-|-|TRBV1|TRBJ2-1
CTSSQRWGGYNEQFF
TGCACCAGCAGCCAACGGTGGGGAGGCTACAATGAGCAGTTCTTC
>-|TRBD1|TRBV28|TRBJ2-1
CASSSGQGNYNEQFF
TGTGCCAGCAGTTCGGGACAGGGGAATTACAATGAGCAGTTCTTC
>once|TRBD2|TRBV5-1|TRBJ2-1
CASSATSGSWNEQFF
TGCGCCAGCAGCGCCACTAGCGGGAGTTGGAATGAGCAGTTCTTC
>few|-|TRBV9|TRBJ2-7
CASSPGQELAAYEQYF
TGTGCCAGCTCCCCTGGACAGGAACTAGCCGCCTACGAGCAGTACTTC
>-|TRBD1|TRBV30|TRBJ1-3
CAWEDRRSGNTIYF
TGTGCCTGGGAGGACAGGCGCTCTGGAAACACCATATATTTT
>few|-|TRBV28|TRBJ1-5
CASQSLNQPQHF
TGTGCCAGTCAAAGCCTGAATCAGCCCCAGCATTTT
>few|TRBD1|TRBV9|TRBJ2-2
CASSVDRTGTYTGELFF
TGTGCCAGCAGCGTAGACAGGACAGGGACATACACCGGGGAGCTGTTTTTT
>few|TRBD1|TRBV7-9|TRBJ2-1
CASSTDRVHNEQFF
TGTGCCAGCAGCACCGACAGGGTACACAATGAGCAGTTCTTC
>-|-|TRBV27|TRBJ2-1
CASMESVYSYNEQFF
TGTGCCAGCATGGAAAGCGTCTACTCCTACAATGAGCAGTTCTTC
>-|TRBD2|TRBV29-1|TRBJ2-7
CSVEASIWEGYEQYF
TGCAGCGTTGAAGCATCCATTTGGGAGGGCTACGAGCAGTACTTC
>few|-|TRBV29-1|TRBJ1-5
CSVASPDPGSPQHF
TGCAGCGTTGCGTCGCCGGATCCGGGGTCGCCCCAGCATTTT
>-|-|TRBV15|TRBJ2-1
CATSKEEGNEQFF
TGTGCCACCAGCAAGGAGGAGGGCAATGAGCAGTTCTTC
>-|-|TRBV9|TRBJ1-2
CASSSSTEVYGYTF
TGTGCCAGCAGCTCATCGACCGAGGTCTATGGCTACACCTTC
>-|-|TRBV28|TRBJ2-7
CASSDRSYEQYF
TGTGCCAGCAGTGACCGCTCCTACGAGCAGTACTTC
>few|TRBD2|TRBV7-2|TRBJ2-1
CASSIIAGGRYNEQFF
TGTGCCAGCAGCATCATAGCGGGAGGGCGTTACAATGAGCAGTTCTTC
>-|-|TRBV7-2|TRBJ2-1
CASNRQATHSYNEQFF
TGTGCCAGCAACCGACAGGCAACCCACTCCTACAATGAGCAGTTCTTC
>few|-|TRBV28|TRBJ1-1
CASSTSGASSEAFF
TGTGCCAGCAGTACAAGCGGGGCCTCCTCTGAAGCTTTCTTT
>few|TRBD2|TRBV29-1|TRBJ2-5
CSGSGSQETQYF
TGCAGCGGAAGCGGGAGCCAAGAGACCCAGTACTTC
>-|-|TRBV9|TRBJ1-2
CASSVDGPNYGYTF
TGTGCCAGCAGCGTCGACGGGCCTAACTATGGCTACACCTTC
>few|-|TRBV28|TRBJ2-7
CASKAQGFYEQYF
TGTGCCAGCAAGGCACAGGGTTTCTACGAGCAGTACTTC
>few|-|TRBV10-1|TRBJ2-2
CASSESWYTGELFF
TGCGCCAGCAGTGAGTCCTGGTACACCGGGGAGCTGTTTTTT
>-|TRBD1|TRBV7-6|TRBJ2-6
CASSSIGTASSGANVLTF
TGTGCCAGCAGCTCTATAGGGACAGCCTCCTCTGGGGCCAACGTCCTGACTTTC
>few|TRBD2|TRBV9|TRBJ2-5
CASSVAGGETQYF
TGTGCCAGCAGCGTTGCGGGAGGGGAGACCCAGTACTTC
>few|-|TRBV18|TRBJ1-5
CASSPAGSNQPQHF
TGTGCCAGCTCACCAGCCGGGAGCAATCAGCCCCAGCATTTT
>-|-|TRBV7-2|TRBJ1-1
CASSRKDTEAFF
TGTGCCAGCAGCCGGAAAGACACTGAAGCTTTCTTT
>few|-|TRBV29-1|TRBJ2-3
CSVFGTIVGTDTQYF
TGCAGCGTCTTCGGGACGATCGTTGGCACAGATACGCAGTATTTT
>few|-|TRBV30|TRBJ2-1
CAWRLAYNEQFF
TGTGCCTGGAGACTAGCCTACAATGAGCAGTTCTTC